The TCR beta chain under discussion was sequenced for a study of cytomegalovirus exposure and HLA in healthy donors. Study overall: Some 85 million unique TCRs, all from HLA-typed donors, were included in an early release of the data.

The V segment lost 3 bases and the J segment 5 bases; nucleotides outside the gene matches: 2. Germline CDR1 is SGHTA and CDR2 is FQGNSA. The CDR3 runs to 14 residues. Use of 60 Vbeta and 13 Jbeta primers characterized the PCR. Profiling relied on immunoSEQ multiplex PCR, and the TCRdb table lists in-frame clones only, not all of them. Among approximately 97,000 clones, 81% were seen once, and the ten largest hold about 3.9%. Worth noting for this clone: Its antigen remains unidentified.

The study's findings and limits: Cytomegalovirus status was reportedly diagnosed by the classifier with high sensitivity and specificity.

This TCR derives from a woman between 65 and 79 years old in good health and CMV-seropositive. What was sequenced was PBMCs. V is TRBV7-2 and J is TRBJ2-2; 8 nucleotides line up with TRBD2. CDR3 nucleotides: TGTGCCAGCAGCTTTTCTAGCGGGACCGGGGAGCTGTTTTTT. Amino acids: CASSFSSGTGELFF.